This note documents a single T cell receptor beta chain sequence. The antigen is unknown. The V gene's germline CDR1 is LNHDA and CDR2 SQIVND (reference sequence). This CDR3 has 14 amino acids. V was pared by 2 bases and J by 4 bases, with 4 bases of the junction left unmatched. The source of the sample is a study of cytomegalovirus exposure and HLA in healthy donors. Whole-study context: A preliminary data release comprised 70 million to 95 million unique TCRs obtained from HLA-typed donors.

Each donor's status was that of a healthy bone marrow donor. Study-wide results and limits: Being productive about 90% or about 30% of the time was typical of most TCR beta V segments in an earlier analysis.

Both 60 Vbeta primers and 13 Jbeta primers went into the PCR. Clones were sequenced by immunoSEQ multiplex PCR, and TCRdb holds only the in-frame ones, with some missing. The sample includes about 200,000 clones, 87% of them seen just once. J is TRBJ1-1 and V is TRBV19; TRBD1 agrees at 7 bases. Sequenced material: PBMCs. The receptor was derived from a boy aged 2 to 9 in good health and CMV-seronegative. CDR3 residues: CASSIKGGVTEAFF. The CDR3, as DNA: TGTGCCAGTAGTATAAAAGGGGGCGTCACTGAAGCTTTCTTT.